This TCR beta chain emerged from a study of blood T cell repertoires in COVID-19 (dated by TCRdb to 2018 to 2021). In terms of the full investigation: Recovered participants in ImmuneRACE Cohort 3 were defined by two consecutive negative NP/OP PCR tests, clearance by a healthcare professional, or resolution of symptoms. The collaborator samples originated in the United States, Italy and Spain and spanned the acute and convalescent phases of COVID-19. The prospective study material was composed of cDNA or gDNA derived from T cells, B-cell-depleted T cells, or PBMCs. The dataset comprised deeply sampled blood TCRbeta repertoires from subjects exposed to, actively infected with, or recovered from COVID-19. The repertoires were released in a freely available public database intended as a resource for research on the immune response to SARS-CoV-2. The samples were drawn from two sources: the first 160 participants of the ongoing ImmuneRACE study, and 1,254 subjects contributed by 6 global collaborators. Nearly every sample came with metadata listing a de-identified subject ID, COVID-19 status, age in years and sex. Where available, HLA class I and class II types were taken from metadata supplied by the sample provider and were not determined by assay-based typing. The investigation overall reported the following: Clinical and demographic metadata were provided uncurated, with the amount varying by source and participant.

With regard to this clone: The antigen it binds to is not known. Base qualities were left out, and no much larger clone turns up one base away.

Participants in the prospective study were aged about 18 to 90 years, lived in 20 to 25 United States geographic areas, and enrolled through a virtual design. In the prospective study, participants were assigned to cohorts based on the clinical history participants reported in a screening survey and a study questionnaire. In the prospective study, mobile phlebotomists collected whole blood, serum and a nasopharyngeal or oropharyngeal swab from each participant. Additional blood draws and questionnaires over a 2-month period could optionally be provided by prospective study participants. Blood samples from the prospective study were shipped frozen or at room temperature prior to DNA extraction. The germline V gene specifies ENHRY as CDR1 and SYGVKD as CDR2. The CDR3, from cysteine to phenylalanine, totals 15 residues. The entry retains the CDR3 DNA only, 45 bases that are in frame from base 1. V is pared back by 6 bases and J by 5 bases, with 19 bases lying between the germline termini.

TCRbeta CDR3 regions were amplified from genomic DNA by means of the immunoSEQ Assay, a bias-controlled multiplex PCR. The authors' pipeline ran thus. Within the assay, amplification of reference gene primers was used to estimate how many nucleated cells each sample contained. To quantify the absolute abundance of each unique TCRbeta CDR3 rearrangement, sequence reads were collapsed and filtered. For each sample, productive Simpson clonality was calculated by taking the square root of Simpson's diversity index across productive rearrangements. TCRdb holds this immuneACCESS table with in-frame rearrangements only. Some clones are missing; in checked studies, unresolved V genes explain under half, and the rest has no known cause. That table furnishes V, J and clone size, whereas the DNA furnished D and trimming. This sample holds about 140,000 clones; about 87% were observed only once. Clones ranked in the top ten supply roughly 4% of the sample.

The rearrangement combines TRBV10-3 with TRBJ1-1; the D segment could be TRBD1, given 6 matching bases. The receptor was isolated from a man aged 50-60 years in a cohort exposed to, infected with or recovered from COVID-19 (not recorded which). Specimen: PBMCs or T cells enriched from blood (not recorded which). The sequenced DNA: TGTGCCATCAGAACTTCAGGGGTAGCGAGGACTGAAGCTTTCTTT. Translated, it gives CAIRTSGVARTEAFF.